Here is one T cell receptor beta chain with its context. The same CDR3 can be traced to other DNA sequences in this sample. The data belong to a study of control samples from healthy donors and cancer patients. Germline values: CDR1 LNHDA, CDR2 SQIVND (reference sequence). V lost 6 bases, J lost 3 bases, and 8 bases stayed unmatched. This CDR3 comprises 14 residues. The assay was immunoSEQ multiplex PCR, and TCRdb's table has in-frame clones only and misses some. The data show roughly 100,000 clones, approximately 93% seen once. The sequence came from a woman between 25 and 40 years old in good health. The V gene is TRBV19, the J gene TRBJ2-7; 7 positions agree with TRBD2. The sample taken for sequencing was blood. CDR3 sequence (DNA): TGTGCCAGTAGCCGGGGGGTGGGCAACTACGAGCAGTACTTC. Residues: CASSRGVGNYEQYF.